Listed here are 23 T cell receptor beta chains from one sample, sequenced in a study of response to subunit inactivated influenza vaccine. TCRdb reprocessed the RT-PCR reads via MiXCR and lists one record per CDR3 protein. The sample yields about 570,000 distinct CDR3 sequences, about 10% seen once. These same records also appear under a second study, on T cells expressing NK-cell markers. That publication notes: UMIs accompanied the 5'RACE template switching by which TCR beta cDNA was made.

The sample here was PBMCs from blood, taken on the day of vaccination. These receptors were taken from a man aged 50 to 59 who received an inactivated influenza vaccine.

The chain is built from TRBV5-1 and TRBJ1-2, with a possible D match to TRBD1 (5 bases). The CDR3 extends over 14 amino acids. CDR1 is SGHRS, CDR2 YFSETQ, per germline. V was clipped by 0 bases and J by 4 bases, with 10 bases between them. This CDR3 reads CASSLAGSLYGYTF. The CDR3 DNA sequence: TGCGCCAGCAGCTTGGCAGGGTCTCTCTATGGCTACACCTTC.

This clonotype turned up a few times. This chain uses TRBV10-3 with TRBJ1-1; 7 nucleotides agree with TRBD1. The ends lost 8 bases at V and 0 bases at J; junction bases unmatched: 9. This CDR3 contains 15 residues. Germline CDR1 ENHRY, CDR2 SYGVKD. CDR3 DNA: TGTGCCATCGGGCCGGGACAGACGATGAACACTGAAGCTTTCTTT. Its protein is CAIGPGQTMNTEAFF.

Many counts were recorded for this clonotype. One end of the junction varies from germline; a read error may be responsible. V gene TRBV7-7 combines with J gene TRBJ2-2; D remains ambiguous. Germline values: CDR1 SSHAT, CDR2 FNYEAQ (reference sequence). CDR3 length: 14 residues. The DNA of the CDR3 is TGTGCTAGCAGCTCGGCGTGGAACACCGGGGAGCTGTTTTTT. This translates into CASSSAWNTGELFF.

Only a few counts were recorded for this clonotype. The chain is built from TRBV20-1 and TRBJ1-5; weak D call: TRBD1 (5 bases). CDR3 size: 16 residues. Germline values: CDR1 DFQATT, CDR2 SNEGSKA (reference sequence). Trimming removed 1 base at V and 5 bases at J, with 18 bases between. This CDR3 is CSARVLRPGSHQPQHF. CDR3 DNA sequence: TGCAGTGCTAGAGTTTTGCGTCCAGGGTCCCATCAGCCCCAGCATTTT.

DNA for the CDR3: TGTGCCAGCACCTTACAGGGGGAGACCCAGTACTTC. Encoded protein: CASTLQGETQYF. V gene TRBV6-6 combines with J gene TRBJ2-5, with 7 bases lining up with TRBD1. The CDR3 runs 12 residues. Germline-derived CDR1 and CDR2 are MNHNY and SVGAGI (reference sequence). V shed 7 bases and J 5 bases; nucleotides not matched to a gene: 4.

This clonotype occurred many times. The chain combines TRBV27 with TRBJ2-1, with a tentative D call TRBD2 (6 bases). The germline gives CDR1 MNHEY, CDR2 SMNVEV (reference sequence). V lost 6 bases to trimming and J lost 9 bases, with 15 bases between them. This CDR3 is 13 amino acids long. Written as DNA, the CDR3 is TGTGCCAGCAGCCAGTTTGGGAGGTTTGAGCAGTTCTTC. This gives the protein CASSQFGRFEQFF.

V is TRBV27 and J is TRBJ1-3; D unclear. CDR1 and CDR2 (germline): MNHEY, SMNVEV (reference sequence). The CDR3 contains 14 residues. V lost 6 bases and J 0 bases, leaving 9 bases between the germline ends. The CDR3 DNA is TGTGCCAGCAGCGGACTGTCCTCTGGAAACACCATATATTTT. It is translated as CASSGLSSGNTIYF.

Written as DNA, the CDR3 is TGTGCCACCAGTGATCGGACTAGCGGGGTTGATACGCAGTATTTT. Amino acids: CATSDRTSGVDTQYF. The rearrangement uses TRBV24-1 and TRBJ2-3, with 12 bases aligning to TRBD2. The CDR3 consists of 15 residues. Trimming removed 3 bases from V and 6 bases from J; junction bases left unmatched: 3. CDR1 and CDR2 (germline): KGHDR, SFDVKD.

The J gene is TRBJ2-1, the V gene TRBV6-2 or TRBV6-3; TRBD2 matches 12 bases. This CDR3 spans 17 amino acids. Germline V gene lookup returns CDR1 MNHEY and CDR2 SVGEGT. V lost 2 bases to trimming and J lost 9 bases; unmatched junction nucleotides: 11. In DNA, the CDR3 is TGTGCCAGCAGTTACCCACAGACTAGCGGGAGAGGTAGTGAGCAGTTCTTC. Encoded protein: CASSYPQTSGRGSEQFF.

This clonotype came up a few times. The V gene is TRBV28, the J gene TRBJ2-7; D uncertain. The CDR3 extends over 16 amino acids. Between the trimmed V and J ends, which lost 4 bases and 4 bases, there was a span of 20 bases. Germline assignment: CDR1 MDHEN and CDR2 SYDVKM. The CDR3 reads CASSSFWVGSLYEQYF. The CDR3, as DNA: TGTGCCAGCAGTTCGTTTTGGGTAGGAAGTTTGTACGAGCAGTACTTC.

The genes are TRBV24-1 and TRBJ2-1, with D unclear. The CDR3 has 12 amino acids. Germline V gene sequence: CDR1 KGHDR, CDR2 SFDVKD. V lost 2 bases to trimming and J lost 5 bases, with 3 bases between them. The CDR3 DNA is TGTGCCACCAGTGATTGGAACAATGAGCAGTTCTTC. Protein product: CATSDWNNEQFF.

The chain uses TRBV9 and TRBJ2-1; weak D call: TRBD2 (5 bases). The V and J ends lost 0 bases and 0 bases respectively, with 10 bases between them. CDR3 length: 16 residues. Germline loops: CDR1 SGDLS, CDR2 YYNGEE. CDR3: CASSVGGSGSYNEQFF. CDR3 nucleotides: TGTGCCAGCAGCGTAGGAGGGTCGGGCTCCTACAATGAGCAGTTCTTC.

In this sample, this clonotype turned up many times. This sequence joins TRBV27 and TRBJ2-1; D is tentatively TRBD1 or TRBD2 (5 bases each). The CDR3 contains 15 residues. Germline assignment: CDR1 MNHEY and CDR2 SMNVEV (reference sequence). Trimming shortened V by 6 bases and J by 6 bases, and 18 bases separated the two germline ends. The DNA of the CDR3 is TGTGCCAGCAGCCTACAGGTAGTGAGGGGCAATGAGCAGTTCTTC. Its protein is CASSLQVVRGNEQFF.

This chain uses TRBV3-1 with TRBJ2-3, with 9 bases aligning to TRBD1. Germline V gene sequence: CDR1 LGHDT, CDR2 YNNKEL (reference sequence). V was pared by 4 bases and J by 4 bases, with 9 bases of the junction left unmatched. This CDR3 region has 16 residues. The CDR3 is CASSRLSDRGPDTQYF. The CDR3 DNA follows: TGTGCCAGCAGCCGCCTTTCGGACAGGGGCCCAGATACGCAGTATTTT.

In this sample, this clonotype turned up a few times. This chain's CDR3 is CASSESRNTGELFF. The CDR3 nucleotides are TGTGCCAGCAGTGAAAGTCGGAACACCGGGGAGCTGTTTTTT. The V gene is TRBV6-1, the J gene TRBJ2-2; D is ambiguous. Per germline, CDR1 MNHNS and CDR2 SASEGT. The length of the CDR3 is 14 residues. V gave up 2 bases and J gave up 1 base, with 5 bases separating them.

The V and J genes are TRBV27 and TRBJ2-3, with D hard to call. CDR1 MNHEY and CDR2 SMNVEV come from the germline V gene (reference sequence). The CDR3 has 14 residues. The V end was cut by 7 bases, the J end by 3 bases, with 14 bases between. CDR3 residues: CASKWSLGTDTQYF. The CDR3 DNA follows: TGTGCCAGCAAATGGAGCCTAGGGACAGATACGCAGTATTTT.

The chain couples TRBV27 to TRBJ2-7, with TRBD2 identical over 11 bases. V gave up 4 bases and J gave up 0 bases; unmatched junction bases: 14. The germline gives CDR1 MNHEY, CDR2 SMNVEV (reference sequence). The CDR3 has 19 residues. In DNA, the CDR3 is TGTGCCAGCAGTTCCTCCGCCCCACTAGCGGGAGCTTTCTCCTACGAGCAGTACTTC. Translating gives CASSSSAPLAGAFSYEQYF.

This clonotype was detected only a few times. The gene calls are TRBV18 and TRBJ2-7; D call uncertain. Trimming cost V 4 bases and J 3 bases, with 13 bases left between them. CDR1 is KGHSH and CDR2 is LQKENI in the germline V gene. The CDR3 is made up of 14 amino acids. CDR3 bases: TGTGCCAGCTCACGTCCAGGAGAGAACTACGAGCAGTACTTC. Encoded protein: CASSRPGENYEQYF.

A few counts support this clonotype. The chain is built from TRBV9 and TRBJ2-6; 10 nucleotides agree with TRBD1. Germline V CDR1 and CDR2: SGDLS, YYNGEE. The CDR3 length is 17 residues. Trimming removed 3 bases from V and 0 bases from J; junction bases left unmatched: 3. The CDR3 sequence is CASSGQGAYSGANVLTF. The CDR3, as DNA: TGTGCCAGCAGCGGACAGGGGGCTTACTCTGGGGCCAACGTCCTGACTTTC.

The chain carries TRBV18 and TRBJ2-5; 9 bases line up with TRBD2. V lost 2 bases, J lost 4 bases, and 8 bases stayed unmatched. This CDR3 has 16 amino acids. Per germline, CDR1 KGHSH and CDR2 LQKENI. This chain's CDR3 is CASSPRRTSVGETQYF. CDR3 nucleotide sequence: TGTGCCAGCTCACCAAGGAGGACTAGCGTGGGAGAGACCCAGTACTTC.

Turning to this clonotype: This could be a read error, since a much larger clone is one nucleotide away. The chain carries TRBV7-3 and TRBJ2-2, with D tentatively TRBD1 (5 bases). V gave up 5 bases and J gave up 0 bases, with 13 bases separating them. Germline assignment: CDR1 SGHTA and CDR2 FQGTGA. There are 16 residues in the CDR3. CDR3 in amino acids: CASSAIGATNTGELFF. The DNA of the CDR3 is TGTGCCAGCAGCGCAATAGGGGCCACGAACACCGGGGAGCTGTTTTTT. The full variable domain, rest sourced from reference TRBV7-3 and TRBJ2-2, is GAGVSQTPSNKVTEKGKYVELRCDPISGHTALYWYRQSLGQGPEFLIYFQGTGAADDSGLPNDRFFAVRPEGSVSTLKIQRTERGDSAVYLCASSAIGATNTGELFFGEGSRLTVL.

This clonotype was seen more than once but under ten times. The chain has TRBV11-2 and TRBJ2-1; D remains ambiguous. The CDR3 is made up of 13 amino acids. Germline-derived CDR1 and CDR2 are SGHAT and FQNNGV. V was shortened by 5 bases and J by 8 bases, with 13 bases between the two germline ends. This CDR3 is CASSRGVLDEQFF. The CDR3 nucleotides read TGTGCCAGCAGCAGAGGTGTTCTCGATGAGCAGTTCTTC.

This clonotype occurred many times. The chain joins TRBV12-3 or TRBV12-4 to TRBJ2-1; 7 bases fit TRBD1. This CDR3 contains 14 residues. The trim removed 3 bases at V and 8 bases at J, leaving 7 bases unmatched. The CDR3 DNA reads TGTGCCAGCAGTTTGACCGGGGACAGCGATGAGCAGTTCTTC. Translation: CASSLTGDSDEQFF.